These T cell receptor beta chains were read from a single sample in a study of blood T cell repertoires in COVID-19. Clones were sequenced by immunoSEQ multiplex PCR, and TCRdb holds only the in-frame ones, with some missing. Of fewer than 250,000 clones listed, less than 90% are singletons. Material for sequencing was peripheral blood. The receptors shown here come from a man aged 25-40 years with acute or convalescent COVID-19. Both conserved end residues are part of each CDR3. A D gene is named only where the DNA matches it firmly. Expanded clones get a size class; other rows say once, few or many, or leave the size out.

V gene	D gene	J gene	clone size	CDR3 DNA	CDR3 protein
TRBV6-5	NA	TRBJ1-3	once	TGTGCCAGCAGTCCCGACAGGTTCTCTGGAAACACCATATATTTT	CASSPDRFSGNTIYF
TRBV28	TRBD1	TRBJ1-2	NA	TGTGCCAGCAGATTGGGACAGGGTAACTATGGCTACACCTTC	CASRLGQGNYGYTF
TRBV29-1	NA	TRBJ2-3	NA	TGCAGCGTTGAAGATTCCCGGACAGGCGGGATATTCTCAGATACGCAGTATTTT	CSVEDSRTGGIFSDTQYF
TRBV18	TRBD1	TRBJ2-5	NA	TGTGCCAGCTCACCAGGGACAGTCCAAGAGACCCAGTACTTC	CASSPGTVQETQYF
TRBV9	TRBD1	TRBJ2-2	NA	TGTGCCAGCAGCGCGACCCAGGGGGCGAACACCGGGGAGCTGTTTTTT	CASSATQGANTGELFF
TRBV29-1	TRBD1	TRBJ1-2	NA	TGCAGCGCCTCGGACAGGGTCGAAGGTGGCTACACCTTC	CSASDRVEGGYTF
TRBV19	NA	TRBJ1-5	NA	TGTGCCAGTAATAATGGGGGGGCTAGGAGCAATCAGCCCCAGCATTTT	CASNNGGARSNQPQHF
TRBV7-9	NA	TRBJ1-2	once	TGTGCCAGCACAGAGGTCACATACTATGGCTACACCTTC	CASTEVTYYGYTF
TRBV11-2	TRBD2	TRBJ2-5	NA	TGTGCCAGCAGCTTAACTAGCGGGGGGTACCAAGAGACCCAGTACTTC	CASSLTSGGYQETQYF
TRBV10-3	NA	TRBJ2-7	NA	TGTGCCATCAGACGGACTACCAACTCCTACGAGCAGTACTTC	CAIRRTTNSYEQYF
TRBV7-9	TRBD1	TRBJ2-3	NA	TGTGCCAGCAGCGTAGGGACAGCGTTTGGCACAGATACGCAGTATTTT	CASSVGTAFGTDTQYF
TRBV5-5	TRBD1	TRBJ1-3	NA	TGTGCCAGCAGCTTGGGGGACAGCGTCTCTGGAAACACCATATATTTT	CASSLGDSVSGNTIYF
TRBV15	NA	TRBJ1-4	NA	TGTGCCACCAGATCCGACTTTGCAACTAATGAAAAACTGTTTTTT	CATRSDFATNEKLFF
TRBV28	TRBD1	TRBJ1-1	NA	TGTGCCAGCAGTTTACACCCACCCCGGACAGGGTTATCCACTGAAGCTTTCTTT	CASSLHPPRTGLSTEAFF
TRBV19	TRBD2	TRBJ2-1	NA	TGTGCCAGTAGTATAGGAGCGGGAGGACGCAATGAGCAGTTCTTC	CASSIGAGGRNEQFF
TRBV6-5	TRBD1	TRBJ2-1	NA	TGTGCCAGCAGTTACGACAGGGTGAACTCCTACAATGAGCAGTTCTTC	CASSYDRVNSYNEQFF
TRBV30	NA	TRBJ1-3	NA	TGTGCCTGTACCCAAAGGGGGTGGTGGGGAAACACCATATATTTT	CACTQRGWWGNTIYF
TRBV7-8	NA	TRBJ2-7	NA	TGTGCCAGCAGCTTAAGTCGGGGGTACGAGCAGTACTTC	CASSLSRGYEQYF
TRBV11-2	TRBD1	TRBJ1-1	NA	TGTGCCAGCAGCTGGCAGGGGGGGAACACTGAAGCTTTCTTT	CASSWQGGNTEAFF
TRBV7-3	NA	TRBJ2-1	NA	TGTGCCAGCAGCTTAACCAGGGTCAATGAGCAGTTCTTC	CASSLTRVNEQFF
TRBV7-2	NA	TRBJ2-5	NA	TGTGCCAGCAGCTTATCTCTAGGGACCCAGTACTTC	CASSLSLGTQYF
TRBV7-6	NA	TRBJ1-6	NA	TGTGCCAGCAGCTCCCGAGCTATAAACGCCTATAATTCACCCCTCCACTTT	CASSSRAINAYNSPLHF
TRBV6-5	TRBD2	TRBJ2-1	NA	TGTGCCAGCACCTTGCCCCGTGGCGGGAGGGTCGAGCAGTTCTTC	CASTLPRGGRVEQFF
TRBV28	TRBD2	TRBJ2-3	NA	TGTGCCAGCAGCCCACCTTATAGCGGGAGGGGCACGGATACGCAGTATTTT	CASSPPYSGRGTDTQYF
TRBV30	NA	TRBJ1-2	NA	TGTGCCTGGGGAACGGGACTCTGGGGGGGCTACACCTTC	CAWGTGLWGGYTF
TRBV6-5	TRBD1	TRBJ1-6	few	TGTGCCAGCACCGGACAGGTCGCTGGGAATTCACCCCTCCACTTT	CASTGQVAGNSPLHF
TRBV2	NA	TRBJ1-5	NA	TGTGCCAGCAGTTTAAATAGGGGATATCAGCCCCAGCATTTT	CASSLNRGYQPQHF
TRBV28	NA	TRBJ2-7	NA	TGTGCCAGCTTTCCAGGTGGGGCCGAACCCTACGAGCAGTACTTC	CASFPGGAEPYEQYF
TRBV28	TRBD1	TRBJ1-5	NA	TGTGCCAGCACCTCAGGGGGGACAGGGGTCCAGCCCCAGCATTTT	CASTSGGTGVQPQHF
TRBV28	NA	TRBJ2-3	NA	TGTGCCAGCAGCTGGGGGCCGTTTAGCACAGATACGCAGTATTTT	CASSWGPFSTDTQYF
TRBV11-1	TRBD1	TRBJ2-5	once	TGTGCCAGCAGCCACGACAGGGGACAGGATTTCTACTTC	CASSHDRGQDFYF
TRBV28	TRBD2	TRBJ2-3	NA	TGTGCCAGCATACCCCACGGCGGGGGGTCAGATACGCAGTATTTT	CASIPHGGGSDTQYF
TRBV15	NA	TRBJ1-3	NA	TGTGCCACCAGCAGAGATATTACAGCCTCTGGAAACACCATATATTTT	CATSRDITASGNTIYF
TRBV5-4	NA	TRBJ2-5	NA	TGTGCCAGCAGCTTCGGGGAGACCCAGTACTTC	CASSFGETQYF
TRBV28	TRBD1	TRBJ1-2	once	TGTGCCAGCAGCTTCGCGACAGGGCTAATTATGGGCTACACCTTC	CASSFATGLIMGYTF
TRBV5-1	TRBD2	TRBJ2-1	NA	TGCGCCAGCAGCACCACTAGCGGGGGAGGTGGTGAGCAGTTCTTC	CASSTTSGGGGEQFF
TRBV5-1	TRBD1	TRBJ2-7	NA	TGCGCCAGCAGCTATGGCGCGGGACAGGGGGCCCACGAGCAGTACTTC	CASSYGAGQGAHEQYF
TRBV28	NA	TRBJ2-7	many	TGTGCCAGCAGTTTACTCGTTCGCTACGAGCAGTACTTC	CASSLLVRYEQYF
TRBV5-4	TRBD2	TRBJ2-3	NA	TGTGCCAGCAGCTTTAGCGGGGGCACAGATACGCAGTATTTT	CASSFSGGTDTQYF
TRBV20-1	NA	TRBJ2-3	NA	TGCAGTGCTGACAAGGCAGATACGCAGTATTTT	CSADKADTQYF
TRBV5-6	TRBD1	TRBJ1-2	NA	TGTGCCAGCAGCTTACAGGGGGCCTATGGCTACACCTTC	CASSLQGAYGYTF
TRBV19	NA	TRBJ1-1	NA	TGTGCCAGTAGTCCCAGAGCGGCAGGGGCGTCTTTCTTT	CASSPRAAGASFF
TRBV4-1	NA	TRBJ2-1	NA	TGCGCCAGCAGCCAGCTAGGATATGAGCAGTTCTTC	CASSQLGYEQFF
TRBV7-9	TRBD1	TRBJ2-5	NA	TGTGCCAGCAGCTTAGCTGGGACAGGGGGCACCCAGTACTTC	CASSLAGTGGTQYF
TRBV5-1	NA	TRBJ1-3	NA	TGCGCCAGCAGCTTGGGACAGGTCTCTGGAAACACCATATATTTT	CASSLGQVSGNTIYF
TRBV12-3/TRBV12-4	NA	TRBJ1-2	NA	TGTGCCAGCAGCGAGACAGGAGTAGACGGCTACACCTTC	CASSETGVDGYTF
TRBV7-2	TRBD2	TRBJ2-5	NA	TGTGCCAGCAGCTTAGATCGGGTAGCGGGGGGCGCAGAGACCCAGTACTTC	CASSLDRVAGGAETQYF
TRBV21-1	NA	TRBJ1-2	NA	TGTGCCAGCAGCCGCACAGGCTACACCTTC	CASSRTGYTF
TRBV28	TRBD2	TRBJ2-3	NA	TGTGCCAGCAGCACGGGGGGGGGCCCAGATACGCAGTATTTT	CASSTGGGPDTQYF
TRBV28	TRBD1	TRBJ2-7	NA	TGTGCCAGCAGTCTCGGACAGGGGGCTTCCGAGCAGTACTTC	CASSLGQGASEQYF
TRBV7-9	NA	TRBJ1-2	NA	TGTGCCAGCAGCACAGAGACAGCTTATTCGGGCTACACCTTC	CASSTETAYSGYTF
TRBV2	TRBD1	TRBJ1-2	NA	TGTGCCAGCAGTCAACACCACAGGGGAGCGAATGGCTACACCTTC	CASSQHHRGANGYTF
TRBV14	NA	TRBJ1-4	NA	TGTGCCAGCAGCCAAGCTGCAGGGGCCCTGTTTTTT	CASSQAAGALFF
TRBV2	NA	TRBJ2-6	NA	TGTGCCAGCAGTGCCGGAGCAGGGGCCAACGTCCTGACTTTC	CASSAGAGANVLTF